Each of the 2 T cell receptor beta chains below was sequenced from the same sample in a study of T cell responses to AZD1222 COVID-19 vaccine. The method was immunoSEQ multiplex PCR; TCRdb's version includes in-frame clones alone and lacks a portion of them. The data contain 150,000 to 200,000 clones, roughly 94% of them seen just once; the ten biggest clones take up roughly 5.5%. The sample consisted of peripheral blood, taken 28 days after the second AZD1222 dose. These receptors were collected from an adult who received the AZD1222 COVID-19 vaccine.

The DNA of the CDR3 is TGTGCCAGCAGCCAAGGCACAGGCCTCATGAACACTGAAGCTTTCTTT. Amino acids: CASSQGTGLMNTEAFF. The J gene is TRBJ1-1, the V gene TRBV4-2; a possible D gene is TRBD1 (5 bases). The V end was cut by 1 base, the J end by 0 bases, with 12 bases between. This CDR3 is built from 16 residues. Germline-derived CDR1 and CDR2 are LGHNA and YNFKEQ.

This clone was detected only once. The rearrangement links TRBV21-1 to TRBJ1-2. TRBV21-1 is a pseudogene locus. The CDR3 totals 15 residues. The CDR3: CASSKEGTPNYGYTF. The CDR3 bases are TGTGCCAGCAGCAAAGAGGGCACTCCTAACTATGGCTACACCTTC.